The rows below give T cell receptor beta chains drawn from one sample of a study of metastatic and nonmetastatic thyroid tumors. TCRdb recomputed clones from the PCR reads via MiXCR. The sample contains 3,500 to 4,000 clones, roughly 37% of which appear only once. Sequenced material: tumor tissue. The source is a male donor with papillary thyroid cancer or a benign thyroid nodule (not recorded which). Some clones in this sample may be carry-over from other donors' samples. CDR3s leave out the opening cysteine and the closing phenylalanine or tryptophan. The order of the fields is V gene, J gene, CDR3 protein.

V gene: TRBV20-1
J gene: TRBJ2-1
CDR3 protein: SARRPSYNEQF

V gene: TRBV2
J gene: TRBJ2-1
CDR3 protein: ASSEWGTGGEQF

V gene: TRBV30
J gene: TRBJ1-2
CDR3 protein: AWSIDGHYGYT

V gene: TRBV6-2/TRBV6-3
J gene: TRBJ2-7
CDR3 protein: ASSYSGDRPYEQY

V gene: TRBV30
J gene: TRBJ1-6
CDR3 protein: AWGGYAGQMNSPLH

V gene: TRBV5-1
J gene: TRBJ1-2
CDR3 protein: ASSFSTLTIRGYT

V gene: TRBV2
J gene: TRBJ1-2
CDR3 protein: ASGPDRDGYT

V gene: TRBV7-9
J gene: TRBJ2-5
CDR3 protein: ASSKLGGIQETQY

V gene: TRBV19
J gene: TRBJ1-2
CDR3 protein: ASSGTARGYGYT

V gene: TRBV4-1
J gene: TRBJ2-7
CDR3 protein: ASSQDLLAGGLIRNEQY

V gene: TRBV11-2
J gene: TRBJ2-2
CDR3 protein: ASSLSRRNLGELF

V gene: TRBV5-8
J gene: TRBJ2-3
CDR3 protein: ASSLGSGSTDTQY

V gene: TRBV6-1
J gene: TRBJ1-2
CDR3 protein: ASRGKGFNYGYT

V gene: TRBV19
J gene: TRBJ2-1
CDR3 protein: ASSIETSGSYNEQF

V gene: TRBV7-9
J gene: TRBJ1-5
CDR3 protein: ASSLDQQPQH

V gene: TRBV10-3
J gene: TRBJ1-2
CDR3 protein: AISEKGQGFVYGYT

V gene: TRBV5-1
J gene: TRBJ2-3
CDR3 protein: ASSSGGTSGSFDTQY

V gene: TRBV6-1
J gene: TRBJ2-3
CDR3 protein: ASIRTSGSIPDTQY

V gene: TRBV11-1
J gene: TRBJ2-2
CDR3 protein: ATRTGRAGRTNTGELF

V gene: TRBV7-8
J gene: TRBJ2-2
CDR3 protein: ASSLRTGRSTGELF